This T cell receptor (beta chain) was retrieved from a study of T cell responses to AZD1222 COVID-19 vaccine. The overall study: Analysis merged second doses at about 4 or about 12 weeks. The study's findings and limits: White British ancestry dominated among donors, who included more females, and clonal diversity was possibly underestimated.

A word on this clone: The antigen is undetermined.

The V gene's germline CDR1 is MDHEN and CDR2 SYDVKM. The CDR3 has 13 residues. The V end was cut by 7 bases, the J end by 1 base, with 10 bases between. Data came from immunoSEQ multiplex PCR; TCRdb stores just in-frame clones and leaves some out. This table holds approximately 84,000 clones, 75% to 90% found once. This sequence was found in an adult in good health. V and J are TRBV28 and TRBJ1-1; D ambiguous. Source: peripheral blood, taken on day 0 of AZD1222 vaccination. The CDR3 protein is CASNLERNTEAFF. The CDR3 nucleotides are TGTGCCAGCAACCTCGAGCGGAACACTGAAGCTTTCTTT.